The 11 T cell receptor beta chains below come from one sample, sequenced in a study of CXCR3-negative and CXCR3-positive naive CD8 T cells. Study-level results: CXCR3-expressing naive cells carried TRB CDR3s more hydrophobic than those of CXCR3-negative naive cells.

Their specific antigens are unknown. Libraries of TRB cDNA were made by 5' RACE and carried UMIs. TCRdb re-called the 5' RACE reads and catalogs CDR3 proteins one per entry, DNA excluded. This sample's table reports approximately 130,000 distinct CDR3 sequences. Source material: naive CXCR3+ CD8+ T cells from blood. Indicated subset: CD45RO-CCR7+CD27+CD95- naive CD8+ T cells expressing CXCR3 (TNR3+). These receptors were obtained from a human donor in good health. Some clones in this sample may be carry-over from other donors' samples.

The chain recombines TRBV5-1 with TRBJ2-7; TCRdb lists TRBD1, though no DNA is available to test this call. CDR3 length: 14 amino acids. Germline assignment: CDR1 SGHRS and CDR2 YFSETQ. The CDR3 loop is CASRETGTGDEQYF.

The chain carries TRBV11-2 and TRBJ2-3; with no DNA, the TCRdb D assignment of TRBD1 cannot be verified. The CDR3 sequence is 14 residues long. Germline-derived CDR1 and CDR2 are SGHAT and FQNNGV. The CDR3 reads CASISGTGLDTQYF.

This chain connects TRBV14 to TRBJ2-3. Germline loops: CDR1 SGHDN, CDR2 FVKESK. The length of the CDR3 is 14 residues. The CDR3 is CASSQDGWADTQYF.

V is TRBV4-1 and J is TRBJ2-1; TCRdb proposes TRBD2, but this gene call is untestable without DNA. Germline CDR1 MGHRA, CDR2 YSYEKL. The CDR3 totals 18 residues. This chain's CDR3 is CASSQDSSGRSSYNEQFF.

The chain recombines TRBV7-9 with TRBJ1-5; checking the TCRdb D call of TRBD1 is not possible without DNA. The CDR3 spans 16 residues. The germline V gene has CDR1 SEHNR and CDR2 FQNEAQ (reference sequence). This CDR3 is CASSLYRTGAKQPQHF.

The chain couples TRBV27 to TRBJ2-7; TCRdb reports TRBD2, a call that lacks DNA to check it against. The CDR3 is made up of 14 amino acids. CDR1 and CDR2 (germline): MNHEY, SMNVEV (reference sequence). The CDR3 sequence is CASSLGPSGPEQYF.

The chain links TRBV28 to TRBJ2-7; the TCRdb call, TRBD1, lacks DNA for checking. CDR3 size: 16 residues. Per the germline V gene, CDR1 is MDHEN and CDR2 is SYDVKM. CDR3 sequence: CASSPFWTGLSYEQYF. The whole variable domain, remainder taken from reference TRBV28 and TRBJ2-7, is DVKVTQSSRYLVKRTGEKVFLECVQDMDHENMFWYRQDPGLGLRLIYFSYDVKMKEKGDIPEGYSVSREKKERFSLILESASTNQTSMYLCASSPFWTGLSYEQYFGPGTRLTVT.

The chain uses TRBV6-5 and TRBJ2-7; the D gene TCRdb calls, TRBD1, cannot be checked with no DNA. CDR1 MNHEY and CDR2 SVGAGI come from the germline V gene. The CDR3 covers 14 residues. CDR3 residues: CASGHRDRGYEQYF.

This chain connects TRBV7-2 to TRBJ2-7; TCRdb indicates TRBD2, and absent DNA this call remains unverified. Germline-derived CDR1 and CDR2 are SGHTA and FQGNSA. The CDR3 sequence is 14 residues long. The CDR3 sequence is CASSIAAGDYEQYF.

V usage is TRBV28 and J usage is TRBJ2-5. This CDR3 has 16 residues. Germline V CDR1 and CDR2: MDHEN, SYDVKM. CDR3 sequence: CASSFVTGGDQETQYF.

The CDR3 loop reads CASSFAGGYTEAFF. This chain connects TRBV16 to TRBJ1-1; TCRdb picks TRBD1, but there is no DNA to check that call. Per the germline V gene, CDR1 is KGHSY and CDR2 is FQNENV. This CDR3 is built from 14 residues.